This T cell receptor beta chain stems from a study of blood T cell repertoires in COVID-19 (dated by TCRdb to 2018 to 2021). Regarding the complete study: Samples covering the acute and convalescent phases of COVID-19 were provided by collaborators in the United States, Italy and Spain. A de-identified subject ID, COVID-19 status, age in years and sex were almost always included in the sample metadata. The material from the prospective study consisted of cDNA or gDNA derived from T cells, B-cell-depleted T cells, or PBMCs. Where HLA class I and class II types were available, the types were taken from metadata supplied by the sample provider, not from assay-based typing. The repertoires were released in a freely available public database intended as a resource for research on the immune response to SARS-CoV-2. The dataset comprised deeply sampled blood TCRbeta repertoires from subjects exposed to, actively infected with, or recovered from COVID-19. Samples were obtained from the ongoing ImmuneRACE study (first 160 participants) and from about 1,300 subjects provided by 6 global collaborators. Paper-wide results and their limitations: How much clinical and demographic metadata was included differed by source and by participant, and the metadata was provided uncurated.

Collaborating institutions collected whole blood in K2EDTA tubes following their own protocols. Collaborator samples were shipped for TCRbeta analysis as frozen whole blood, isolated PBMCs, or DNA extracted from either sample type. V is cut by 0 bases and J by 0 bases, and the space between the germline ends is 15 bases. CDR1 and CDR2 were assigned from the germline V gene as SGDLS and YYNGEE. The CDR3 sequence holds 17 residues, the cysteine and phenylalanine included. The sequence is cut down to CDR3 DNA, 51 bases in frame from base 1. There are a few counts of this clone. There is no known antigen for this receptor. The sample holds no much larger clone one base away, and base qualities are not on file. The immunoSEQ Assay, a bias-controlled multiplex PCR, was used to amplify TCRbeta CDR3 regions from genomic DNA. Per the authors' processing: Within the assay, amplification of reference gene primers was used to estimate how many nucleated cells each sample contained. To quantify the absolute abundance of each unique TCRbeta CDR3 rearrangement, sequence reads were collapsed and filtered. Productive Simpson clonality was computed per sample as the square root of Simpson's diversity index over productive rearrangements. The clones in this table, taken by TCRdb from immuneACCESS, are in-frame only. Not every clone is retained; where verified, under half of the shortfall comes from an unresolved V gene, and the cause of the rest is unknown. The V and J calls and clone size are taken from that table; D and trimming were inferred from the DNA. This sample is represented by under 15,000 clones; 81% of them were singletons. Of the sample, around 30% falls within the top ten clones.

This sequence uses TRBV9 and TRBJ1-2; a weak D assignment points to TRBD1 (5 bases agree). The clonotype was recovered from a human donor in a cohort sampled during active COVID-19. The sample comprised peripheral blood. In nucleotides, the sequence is TGTGCCAGCAGCGTAGCTATGGAGGGGAGGGCTAACTATGGCTACACCTTC. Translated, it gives CASSVAMEGRANYGYTF. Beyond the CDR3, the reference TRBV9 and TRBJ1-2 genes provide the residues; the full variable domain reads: DSGVTQTPKHLITATGQRVTLRCSPRSGDLSVYWYQQSLDQGLQFLIQYYNGEERAKGNILERFSAQQFPDLHSELNLSSLELGDSALYFCASSVAMEGRANYGYTFGSGTRLTVV.